Listed here are 27 T cell receptor beta chains from one sample, sequenced in a study of cytomegalovirus exposure and HLA in healthy donors. PCR was performed using 60 Vbeta and 13 Jbeta primers. Data came from immunoSEQ multiplex PCR; TCRdb stores just in-frame clones and leaves some out. The sample records roughly 200,000 clones, less than 80% being singletons. Source material: PBMCs. The receptors derive from a woman aged 40 to 50 in good health and CMV-seronegative.

Remarks on this clone: Other DNA sequences from this sample encode an identical CDR3 as well. The chain is built from TRBV27 and TRBJ1-5; D gene ambiguous. Germline-derived CDR1 and CDR2 are MNHEY and SMNVEV (reference sequence). V gave up 2 bases and J gave up 5 bases, with 10 bases separating them. The CDR3 is 14 residues long. CDR3 sequence reads: CASSLGGIDQPQHF. CDR3 sequence (DNA): TGTGCCAGCAGTTTAGGAGGGATCGATCAGCCCCAGCATTTT.

The chain combines TRBV5-1 with TRBJ1-3; 7 bases fit TRBD1. This CDR3 region has 16 residues. Germline CDR1 and CDR2: SGHRS and YFSETQ. Trimming removed 4 bases from V and 0 bases from J; junction bases left unmatched: 7. The CDR3 loop is CASSPFYRGSGNTIYF. The CDR3 DNA follows: TGCGCCAGCAGCCCTTTTTACAGGGGCTCTGGAAACACCATATATTTT.

The rearrangement uses TRBV10-3 and TRBJ1-1, with D perhaps matching TRBD1 (5 bases). Germline V lookup: CDR1 ENHRY, CDR2 SYGVKD. The CDR3 contains 16 residues. V dropped 6 bases and J dropped 4 bases, with 21 bases sitting between them. The CDR3 region has the DNA TGTGCCATCAGGGGTACGGGCGGGGAGAGGGGCACTGAAGCTTTCTTT. The encoded protein is CAIRGTGGERGTEAFF.

This clone came up a few times. The V call is TRBV28, the J call TRBJ2-1, with 14 bases that match TRBD2. V was pared by 6 bases and J by 5 bases, with 15 bases of the junction left unmatched. The CDR3 loop spans 19 amino acids. In germline, CDR1 is MDHEN, CDR2 SYDVKM. The CDR3, as DNA: TGTGCCAGCAGCAGGACTAGCGGGAGGCGGGGGTACCTAAACAATGAGCAGTTCTTC. Encoded protein: CASSRTSGRRGYLNNEQFF.

This clone was detected a few times. The chain links TRBV30 to TRBJ1-5; 8 positions match TRBD1. Germline values: CDR1 GTSNPN, CDR2 SVGIG (reference sequence). The CDR3 has 15 residues. V gave up 0 bases and J gave up 5 bases; unmatched junction bases: 6. CDR3 DNA sequence: TGTGCCTGGAGTGTAGCGGCAGGGGGCGATCAGCCCCAGCATTTT. It is translated as CAWSVAAGGDQPQHF.

V and J are TRBV9 and TRBJ2-5, with a weak D call TRBD2 (6 bases). The CDR3 runs 16 residues. CDR1 is SGDLS and CDR2 is YYNGEE in the germline V gene. With 0 bases removed from V and 5 bases from J, the gap between germline ends came to 17 bases. This chain's CDR3 is CASSVGASATRETQYF. The CDR3, as DNA: TGTGCCAGCAGCGTAGGGGCTAGCGCAACCAGGGAGACCCAGTACTTC.

This chain links TRBV5-6 with TRBJ2-7; maybe TRBD1 (5 bases). V lost 4 bases to trimming and J lost 6 bases, with 23 bases between them. Looked up from germline, CDR1 is SGHDT and CDR2 is YYEEEE. The CDR3 spans 16 residues. CDR3 protein: CASSPQADVYLGEQYF. CDR3 sequence (DNA): TGTGCCAGCAGCCCACAGGCCGACGTATATCTGGGCGAGCAGTACTTC.

The genes are TRBV28 and TRBJ2-2, with TRBD2 as a possible D gene (5 bases). V lost 5 bases to trimming and J lost 5 bases, with 21 bases between them. The CDR3 is made up of 17 amino acids. Germline CDR1 reads MDHEN; CDR2 reads SYDVKM. The CDR3 DNA reads as TGTGCCAGCAGTCCCCCTAGAGGGAGTAGGAGGACCGGGGAGCTGTTTTTT. Translating gives CASSPPRGSRRTGELFF.

The rearrangement joins TRBV5-1 to TRBJ1-1, with TRBD1 matching 9 bases. Germline values: CDR1 SGHRS, CDR2 YFSETQ. V trimming: 4 bases; J trimming: 0 bases; junction bases outside the gene matches: 7. This CDR3 is 16 amino acids long. CDR3 sequence (DNA): TGCGCCAGCAGCCAGGGACAGGGCTACATGAACACTGAAGCTTTCTTT. Protein: CASSQGQGYMNTEAFF. Variable domain in full (rest from reference TRBV5-1 and TRBJ1-1): KAGVTQTPRYLIKTRGQQVTLSCSPISGHRSVSWYQQTPGQGLQFLFEYFSETQRNKGNFPGRFSGRQFSNSRSEMNVSTLELGDSALYLCASSQGQGYMNTEAFFGQGTRLTVV.

The chain is built from TRBV27 and TRBJ1-5; D may be TRBD1 (6 bases). This CDR3 comprises 15 residues. Germline CDR1 reads MNHEY; CDR2 reads SMNVEV (reference sequence). The germline V and J ends were trimmed by 4 bases and 4 bases, with 14 bases remaining between them. CDR3 bases: TGTGCCAGCAGTTATTTCGGGGGGCGGAATCAGCCCCAGCATTTT. It codes for CASSYFGGRNQPQHF.

The chain carries TRBV4-1 and TRBJ2-7, with a tentative D call TRBD2 (5 bases). The CDR3 is 16 residues long. Trimming took 0 bases from V and 4 from J, leaving 16 bases between them. From germline, CDR1 is MGHRA and CDR2 YSYEKL. CDR3: CASSQDTQERGYEQYF. Written as DNA, the CDR3 is TGCGCCAGCAGCCAAGATACCCAGGAAAGAGGGTACGAGCAGTACTTC.

The chain couples TRBV28 to TRBJ1-2; no firm D call. CDR3 size: 13 residues. Germline V gene lookup returns CDR1 MDHEN and CDR2 SYDVKM. Trimming took 2 bases from V and 5 from J, leaving 9 bases between them. CDR3 sequence reads: CASSLVPGYGYTF. CDR3 in DNA: TGTGCCAGCAGTTTAGTACCAGGATATGGCTACACCTTC.

The gene calls are TRBV7-6 and TRBJ1-1; D uncertain. CDR1 and CDR2 from the germline V gene are SGHVS and FNYEAQ. This CDR3 has 14 amino acids. V gave up 0 bases and J gave up 1 base, with 6 bases separating them. The CDR3 sequence: CASSLAGGNTEAFF. Written as DNA, the CDR3 is TGTGCCAGCAGCTTAGCAGGAGGGAACACTGAAGCTTTCTTT.

This chain connects TRBV13 to TRBJ1-2; 7 bases line up with TRBD1. Per the germline V gene, CDR1 is PRHDT and CDR2 is FYEKMQ (reference sequence). The ends lost 5 bases at V and 2 bases at J; junction bases unmatched: 5. The length of the CDR3 is 14 residues. The CDR3 spells CASSTRQGNYGYTF. Written as DNA, the CDR3 is TGTGCCAGCAGCACCCGACAGGGCAACTATGGCTACACCTTC.

To note about this clone: This sample also contains other DNA sequences that code for the same CDR3. CDR3 amino acids: CASSLGLGETQYF. The CDR3 DNA is TGTGCCAGCAGCTTAGGACTAGGGGAGACCCAGTACTTC. V and J are TRBV7-2 and TRBJ2-5, with D perhaps TRBD2 (6 bases). This CDR3 is 13 amino acids long. V dropped 1 base and J dropped 5 bases, with 8 bases sitting between them. Per the germline V gene, CDR1 is SGHTA and CDR2 is FQGNSA. Looking up the rest from reference TRBV7-2 and TRBJ2-5 gives the full variable domain: GAGVSQSPSNKVTEKGKDVELRCDPISGHTALYWYRQSLGQGLEFLIYFQGNSAPDKSGLPSDRFSAERTGGSVSTLTIQRTQQEDSAVYLCASSLGLGETQYFGPGTRLLVL.

The J gene is TRBJ1-2, the V gene TRBV5-5; D is possibly TRBD1 (5 bases). The CDR3 consists of 16 residues. Deletions cut 4 bases from V and 5 bases from J, with 21 bases between. The V gene's germline CDR1 is SGHKS and CDR2 YYEKEE (reference sequence). The CDR3 spells CASSAGPTRGQYGYTF. The CDR3 bases are TGTGCCAGCAGCGCGGGACCGACTCGAGGGCAATATGGCTACACCTTC.

The genes are TRBV19 and TRBJ1-5; D gene unclear. The CDR3 sequence is 15 residues long. The germline V gene has CDR1 LNHDA and CDR2 SQIVND (reference sequence). The germline V and J ends were trimmed by 0 bases and 0 bases, with 6 bases remaining between them. Here the CDR3 DNA reads TGTGCCAGTAGTATAGAACCAGATAGCAATCAGCCCCAGCATTTT. As protein: CASSIEPDSNQPQHF. The full variable domain, completed using reference TRBV19 and TRBJ1-5, is DGGITQSPKYLFRKEGQNVTLSCEQNLNHDAMYWYRQDPGQGLRLIYYSQIVNDFQKGDIAEGYSVSREKKESFPLTVTSAQKNPTAFYLCASSIEPDSNQPQHFGDGTRLSIL.

The chain employs TRBV4-1 and TRBJ2-1; 7 bases match TRBD2. CDR3 length: 19 residues. Germline V gene lookup returns CDR1 MGHRA and CDR2 YSYEKL. Losses at the gene ends were 1 base for V and 7 bases for J; bases not matched to a gene: 19. CDR3 sequence: CASSQVWGEGWGGLNEQFF. As DNA, the CDR3 is TGCGCCAGCAGCCAAGTTTGGGGAGAGGGGTGGGGGGGGTTAAATGAGCAGTTCTTC.

This clone has a handful of counts. V is TRBV19 and J is TRBJ2-1, with D perhaps TRBD1 (5 bases). From germline, CDR1 is LNHDA and CDR2 SQIVND (reference sequence). CDR3 length equals 14 residues. V lost 6 bases to trimming and J lost 4 bases, with 13 bases between them. This CDR3 is CASRPRTPYNEQFF. As DNA, the CDR3 is TGTGCCAGTAGACCCAGGACACCTTACAATGAGCAGTTCTTC.

The chain links TRBV6-6 to TRBJ2-1; 7 nucleotides line up with TRBD2. Germline assignment: CDR1 MNHNY and CDR2 SVGAGI (reference sequence). V trimming: 11 bases; J trimming: 6 bases; junction bases outside the gene matches: 13. This CDR3 is 14 amino acids long. The CDR3 coding sequence is TGTGCCGTGGTAATGGGCGGGAGTTTCAATGAGCAGTTCTTC. Protein: CAVVMGGSFNEQFF.

The chain recombines TRBV6-6 with TRBJ2-3; perhaps TRBD1 as D (6 bases). V was shortened by 6 bases and J by 0 bases, with 10 bases between the two germline ends. The CDR3 loop spans 14 amino acids. Germline-derived CDR1 and CDR2 are MNHNY and SVGAGI (reference sequence). CDR3 coding DNA: TGTGCCAGCAGGAATCAGGGGAGCACAGATACGCAGTATTTT. Translation gives CASRNQGSTDTQYF.

This chain joins TRBV4-3 and TRBJ2-7, with 8 bases aligning to TRBD1. Gene TRBJ2-5 matches the end of the DNA better, so the J call may be wrong. Germline V gene lookup returns CDR1 LGHNA and CDR2 YSLEER. The CDR3 length is 15 residues. CDR3 loop: CASSQTQDREETQYF. The CDR3, as DNA: TGCGCCAGCAGCCAAACACAGGACAGGGAAGAGACCCAGTACTTC.

This chain links TRBV10-3 with TRBJ2-5; TRBD2 aligns across 10 bases. The germline gives CDR1 ENHRY, CDR2 SYGVKD. V lost 6 bases to trimming and J lost 5 bases; unmatched junction nucleotides: 9. The CDR3 is made up of 15 amino acids. The CDR3: CAISGLAGVDETQYF. The CDR3 nucleotides read TGTGCCATCAGCGGGCTAGCGGGGGTTGATGAGACCCAGTACTTC.

CDR3 coding DNA: TGTGCCAGCGGCACTCCTAAACAGGGGAAAAACACTGAAGCTTTCTTT. It is translated as CASGTPKQGKNTEAFF. The V gene is TRBV5-4, the J gene TRBJ1-1; 7 bases fit TRBD1. V trimming: 7 bases; J trimming: 2 bases; junction bases outside the gene matches: 14. Germline assignment: CDR1 SGHNT and CDR2 YYREEE (reference sequence). This CDR3 has 16 residues.

This clone has just one count. The chain uses TRBV28 and TRBJ2-1; D uncertain. The CDR3 runs 12 residues. Germline assignment: CDR1 MDHEN and CDR2 SYDVKM. V was pared by 4 bases and J by 7 bases, with 8 bases between. CDR3 coding DNA: TGTGCCAGCAGTTCCGACGGGAATGAGCAGTTCTTC. It is translated as CASSSDGNEQFF.

J is TRBJ2-5 and V is TRBV11-3; 8 nucleotides align to TRBD2. CDR1 is SGHNT, CDR2 YENEEA, per germline. Trimming took 5 bases from V and 5 from J; bases not matched to a gene: 7. The CDR3 consists of 14 residues. This chain's CDR3 is CASSRAGAGETQYF. CDR3 DNA sequence: TGTGCCAGCAGCCGAGCGGGGGCCGGGGAGACCCAGTACTTC.

The gene calls are TRBV28 and TRBJ1-5, with 7 positions matching TRBD1. V dropped 8 bases and J dropped 12; count of bases not matched to a gene: 13. The CDR3 has 13 residues. Germline V CDR1 and CDR2: MDHEN, SYDVKM. In DNA form, the CDR3 reads TGTGCCAGCGCGGGACAGCCAAATCAGGGCCAGCATTTT. It yields the protein CASAGQPNQGQHF. Looking up the rest from reference TRBV28 and TRBJ1-5 gives the full variable domain: DVKVTQSSRYLVKRTGEKVFLECVQDMDHENMFWYRQDPGLGLRLIYFSYDVKMKEKGDIPEGYSVSREKKERFSLILESASTNQTSMYLCASAGQPNQGQHFGDGTRLSIL.